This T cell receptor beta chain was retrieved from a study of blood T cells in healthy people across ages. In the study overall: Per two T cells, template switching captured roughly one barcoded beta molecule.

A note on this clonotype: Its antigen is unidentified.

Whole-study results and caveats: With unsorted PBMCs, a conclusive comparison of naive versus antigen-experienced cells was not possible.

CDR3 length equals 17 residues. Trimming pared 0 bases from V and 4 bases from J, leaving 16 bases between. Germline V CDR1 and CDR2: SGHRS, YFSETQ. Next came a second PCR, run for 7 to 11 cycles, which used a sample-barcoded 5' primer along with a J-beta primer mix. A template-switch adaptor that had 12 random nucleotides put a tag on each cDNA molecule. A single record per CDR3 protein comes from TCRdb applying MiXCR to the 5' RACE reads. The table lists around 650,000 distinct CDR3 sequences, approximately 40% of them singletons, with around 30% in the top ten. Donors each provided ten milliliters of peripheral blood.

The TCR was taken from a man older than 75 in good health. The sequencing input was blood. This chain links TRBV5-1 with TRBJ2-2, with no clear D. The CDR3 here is CASSLEGGVRRTGELFF. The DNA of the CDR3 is TGCGCCAGCAGCTTGGAAGGCGGAGTAAGGCGCACCGGGGAGCTGTTTTTT.